This T cell receptor beta chain was recorded in a study of read filtering for tumor transcriptome and immune sequencing. Background on the study: Transcriptome libraries were built from DNase-treated RNA. IR-seq gave about 3.5 to 10.27 million TCR reads per sample; RNA-seq gave about 80 to 1,400.

CDR3 length equals 17 residues. The germline CDR1 and CDR2 sequences are SGHAT and FQNNGV. Trimming stripped 5 bases from V and 8 bases from J, with 27 bases between. Molecular barcoded adaptors covering alpha/delta and beta/gamma chains were used on 400 to 450 ng RNA. TCRdb fed the reads into MiXCR, producing one record per CDR3 protein. This sample has tens of thousands of distinct CDR3 sequences; roughly 20% occur once, and the top ten carry 15%. This clonotype has only a few counts. The genes are TRBV11-2 and TRBJ1-2; TRBD1 is a possible D gene (6 bases). The sequence came from a donor at least 40 years old with multiple myeloma. The sample consisted of a population of CD138-negative cells sorted from bone marrow. The CDR3 DNA reads as TGTGCCAGCAGCCGGTTTGGGCCGGACAGCAAGACATGGGGCTACACCTTC. The encoded protein is CASSRFGPDSKTWGYTF.